The T cell receptor beta chain under discussion was sequenced for a study of blood T cells in healthy people across ages. Donation came from healthy Caucasian individuals in Russia who were aged about 6 to 90. Total RNA amounts of at least 6 micrograms were extracted per sample. Study results and limitations: Donors of long life had a larger count of naive CD4+ cells and greater diversity than aged donors.

The CDR3 is 18 residues long. Looked up from germline, CDR1 is ENHRY and CDR2 is SYGVKD. V lost 4 bases, J lost 0 bases, and 20 bases lay in between. A J-beta primer mix and a sample-barcoded 5' primer were used in a second PCR of about 7 to 12 cycles. TCRdb analysed the 5' RACE reads with MiXCR anew, one entry per CDR3 protein. This repertoire shows 580,000 or so distinct CDR3 sequences, less than 60% found once; its top ten account for around 25%. A remark on this clonotype: Its antigen remains unidentified.

This clonotype was sampled from a man at least 80 years old in good health. Specimen: blood. The chain employs TRBV10-3 and TRBJ2-3; the D gene is possibly TRBD1 (7 bases). CDR3 amino acids: CAISAMGRGVGSTDTQYF. The CDR3 DNA reads as TGTGCCATCAGTGCGATGGGCAGGGGGGTCGGTAGCACAGATACGCAGTATTTT.